This T cell receptor (beta chain) was captured in a study of blood T cell repertoires in COVID-19. Study-wide context: COVID-19 samples collected from the United States, Italy and Spain covered acute and convalescent phases. T cells, B-cell-depleted T cells, or PBMCs supplied cDNA or gDNA.

Between the trimmed V and J ends, which lost 6 bases and 8 bases, there was a span of 13 bases. The CDR3 extends over 12 amino acids. Per the authors' pipeline: Amplification of reference gene primers provided the estimated nucleated cell counts. Libraries were prepared by immunoSEQ multiplex PCR; TCRdb keeps only in-frame clonotypes and omits some of them. V and J calls and clone size come straight from that table; D and trimming were deduced from the DNA. The sample lists 200,000 to 250,000 clones, 70% to 85% occurring once. Self-reported history from a screening survey and questionnaire set each donor's cohort.

Sequencing was carried out using PBMCs or T cells enriched from blood (not recorded which). The sequence was obtained from a woman in her thirties or forties with acute COVID-19. This chain joins TRBV12-3 or TRBV12-4 and TRBJ1-1; D possibly corresponds to TRBD1 (5 bases). In DNA form, the CDR3 reads TGTGCCAGCAGCCCCGGGGGGGAGGAAGCTTTCTTT. Encoded protein: CASSPGGEEAFF.